A selection of T cell receptor beta chains follows, all from one sample in a study of blood T cell repertoires in COVID-19. TCRdb keeps only in-frame clones here, not all; method: immunoSEQ multiplex PCR. This sample has roughly 100,000 clones, with more than 75% found just once. Input material: peripheral blood. The origin of the receptors is a woman of 80 years or more with active COVID-19. Both conserved end residues are trimmed from each CDR3.

>TRBV3-1/TRBV3-2
ASTLAGVVETQY
>TRBV9
ASSVAGNNQPQH
>TRBV28
ASSLHGTRTDGYT
>TRBV5-1
ASRVQGKGQETQY
>TRBV5-1
ASSSQGRPGEKLF
>TRBV24-1
ATSAAGGNEQF
>TRBV6-4
ASSRQGGTEAF
>TRBV7-2
ASSLARGRGDSPLH
>TRBV29-1
SVASLGIDQPQH
>TRBV5-5
ASSGAASGRAVDTQY
>TRBV4-3
ASSQLAGGGLDTQY
>TRBV7-6
ASSLEGQGVQY
>TRBV10-3
AISDSLGLGGPSYNEQF
>TRBV18
ASSPQGNYGYT
>TRBV13
ASSLGLAGGFIEQF
>TRBV7-9
ASSSGGETQY
>TRBV19
ASSRTSGVLDTQY
>TRBV4-3
ASSHGQGQTEAF
>TRBV6-5
ASSRSGDTEAF
>TRBV4-2
ASSQGETSGSTDTQY
>TRBV6-5
ASSSADRAGGYT
>TRBV19
ASSLSGSRGSYEQY
>TRBV28
ASIPLAGGTDTQY
>TRBV6-2/TRBV6-3
ASSSSGRAGADTQY
>TRBV5-4
ASGSGGNQETQY
>TRBV28
ASSPQTLGLPYEQY
>TRBV10-3
AISNRGNSGNTIY
>TRBV30
AWRGGDTTPLH
>TRBV28
ASSLPSGHTDTQY
>TRBV3-1/TRBV3-2
ASSQDLYEQY
>TRBV11-2
ASSSIGTVRPNTEAF
>TRBV27
ASRRTGTETQY
>TRBV14
ASSQGASGSYEQY
>TRBV2
ASSRDRVNQPQH
>TRBV7-9
ASSVSGTNYEQY
>TRBV18
ASSPSRQGYEQY
>TRBV4-1
ASSQAILAGGRYEQF
>TRBV15
ATSFDRGRAF
>TRBV2
ASKAGLNTDTQY
>TRBV29-1
SVESRTGGTGELF
>TRBV6-1
ASSEVQLAGPYNEQF
>TRBV10-3
DREIYGYT
>TRBV9
ASSVGLLAGGDEQF
>TRBV6-4
ASSDMAGAVNEQF
>TRBV6-2/TRBV6-3
ASSSPTSGSRSYEQY
>TRBV28
ASRPHRGLETQY
>TRBV2
ASSEAAGTSDSSYEQY
>TRBV11-3
ASSLEILAGGPWDEQF
>TRBV18
ASFQGANTGELF
>TRBV4-2
ASRAGETSGVYNEQF
>TRBV6-6
ASSYSIGQGQSPLH